Presented here are 2 T cell receptor beta chains from one specimen sequenced in a study of relationships among human T cell subsets. TCR alpha and beta CDR3s were amplified from mRNA by semiquantitative ARM-PCR. In ARM-PCR, communal superprimers followed tagged nested gene-specific primers for exponential amplification. TCRdb redid the calling of the multiplex PCR reads with MiXCR, one entry per CDR3 protein. Of 13,000 to 15,000 distinct CDR3 sequences in the sample, roughly 60% were seen once. Anti-CD25 beads selected CD4+CD25+ regulatory T cells from positively selected CD4+ cells. Material: Tregs sorted from blood. Receptor source: a man between 40 and 49 years old in good health.

As regards this clonotype: The germline gene is not matched at one end of the junction; a read error may be the cause. This rearrangement joins TRBV5-4 to TRBJ2-5; possible D gene TRBD1, 5 bases. Per the germline V gene, CDR1 is SGHNT and CDR2 is YYREEE (reference sequence). This CDR3 has 17 amino acids. The CDR3 region is CASSPALRTKQGETQYF. CDR3 in DNA: TGCGCCAGCAGCCCCGCCCTCCGGACAAAGCAGGGCGAGACCCAGTACTTC.

This sequence joins TRBV10-3 and TRBJ1-1; D gene ambiguous. V lost 6 bases to trimming and J lost 5 bases, with 7 bases between them. The CDR3 loop spans 11 amino acids. CDR1 is ENHRY, CDR2 SYGVKD, per germline. In nucleotides, the CDR3 is TGTGCCATCAGCGGTGGGACTGAAGCTTTCTTT. It codes for CAISGGTEAFF.